These T cell receptor beta chains were read from a single sample in a study of T cell responses to AZD1222 COVID-19 vaccine. Sequenced by immunoSEQ multiplex PCR; TCRdb stores in-frame clones only, minus some. The table lists tens of thousands of clones, about 87% of them singletons. The specimen was peripheral blood, collected on day 0 of AZD1222 vaccination. The receptors originated from an adult in good health. Each CDR3 is given with its conserved first and last residue. The D gene is left open where the match is weak. Some rows have no size entry. The others give once, few or many, or a class for an expanded clone.

D	J	size	V	DNA	CDR3
NA	TRBJ1-6	NA	TRBV12-1	TGTGCCAGCAGTACCCTAGGCGGGGATCGAAGGAGGACACCCCTCCACTTT	CASSTLGGDRRRTPLHF
NA	TRBJ2-7	NA	TRBV5-1	TGCGCCAGCAGCTTGGAAACGGGACCGTTCTACGAGCAGTACTTC	CASSLETGPFYEQYF
TRBD1	TRBJ1-3	NA	TRBV28	TGTGCCTCAACCAGCAGGGGGCCCGCTGGAAACACCATATATTTT	CASTSRGPAGNTIYF
NA	TRBJ1-3	NA	TRBV3-1/TRBV3-2	TGTGCCAGCAGCCAACCCGGCTCTGGAAACACCATATATTTT	CASSQPGSGNTIYF
NA	TRBJ1-1	NA	TRBV14	TGTGCCAGCACGTCAATAATGAACACTGAAGCTTTCTTT	CASTSIMNTEAFF
NA	TRBJ2-1	NA	TRBV4-3	TGCGCCAGCAGCCAAGACGGGACACCCTCCTACAATGAGCAGTTCTTC	CASSQDGTPSYNEQFF
TRBD1	TRBJ1-4	NA	TRBV6-5	TGTGCCACCGGGGGAATACAGGGGGCAAGAGAAAAACTGTTTTTT	CATGGIQGAREKLFF
NA	TRBJ2-1	NA	TRBV7-7	TGTGCTAGCAGCTTAGCCTTGTCAGGCAATGAGCAGTTCTTC	CASSLALSGNEQFF
TRBD1	TRBJ1-5	NA	TRBV6-2/TRBV6-3	TGTGCCAGCAGTTACAAAGAAACAGGGGGCGGACAGCCCCAGCATTTT	CASSYKETGGGQPQHF
TRBD1	TRBJ2-7	NA	TRBV4-3	TGCGCCAGCAGCCAAGATCTTGGGACAGGGGTTGAAGAGCAGTACTTC	CASSQDLGTGVEEQYF
TRBD1	TRBJ1-2	once	TRBV10-3	TGTGCCATCAGGGGACAGGAATATGGCTACACCTTC	CAIRGQEYGYTF
NA	TRBJ1-5	NA	TRBV6-6	TGTGCCAGCAGTCGACAGGATCAGCCCCAGCATTTT	CASSRQDQPQHF
TRBD1	TRBJ1-2	NA	TRBV24-1	TGTGCCACCAGTGATGAGACAGGGGTCTATGGCTACACCTTC	CATSDETGVYGYTF
NA	TRBJ2-5	NA	TRBV5-1	TGCGCCAGCAGCTTGGAGGGTCGGGGGAGCCTCCAAGAGACCCAGTACTTC	CASSLEGRGSLQETQYF
NA	TRBJ2-7	once	TRBV28	TGTGCCAGCAGTTTATTGGAGGGCTCCTACGAGCAGTACTTC	CASSLLEGSYEQYF
NA	TRBJ1-6	once	TRBV7-2	TGTGCCAGCAAGAACTGGCTCGCGGGTTCACCCCTCCACTTT	CASKNWLAGSPLHF
NA	TRBJ1-1	NA	TRBV28	TGTGCCAGCAAGGTGAACACTGAAGCTTTCTTT	CASKVNTEAFF